This T cell receptor beta chain is from a study of T-cell memory formation after mild COVID-19. This CDR3 is 18 amino acids long. The ends lost 4 bases at V and 5 bases at J; junction bases unmatched: 11. Per the germline V gene, CDR1 is LGHDT and CDR2 is YNNKEL (reference sequence). TCRdb used MiXCR to reprocess the 5' RACE reads, holding one entry per CDR3 protein. The table has 450,000 to 650,000 distinct CDR3 sequences, roughly 22% seen once. General study results and limits: Researchers found some responding clones in pre-infection memory, a sign that cross-reactive memory joined.

This clonotype was counted many times. What it recognizes is unknown. Source material: PBMCs or a T cell subset sorted from them (not recorded which). The V and J genes are TRBV3-1 and TRBJ2-2, with 12 bases aligning to TRBD1. This sequence was found in an adult woman who had mild COVID-19 (a few samples of this study predate the infection). Cell type and time point are not known. The CDR3 region is CASSLLPGTGGRTGELFF. CDR3 DNA: TGTGCCAGCAGCCTCCTCCCCGGGACAGGGGGCCGAACCGGGGAGCTGTTTTTT.